This paragraph covers one TCR beta chain sequence. Its antigen is as yet unknown. These data come from a study of OX40 agonist ivuxolimab in advanced cancers. Study-wide results and caveats: CD4+ and CD8+ blood T cells expanded clonally by week 6 at 0.1 to 3.0 mg/kg.

This CDR3 is built from 12 residues. V gave up 6 bases and J gave up 9 bases, with 12 bases separating them. In germline, CDR1 is SSHAT, CDR2 FNYEAQ (reference sequence). The table came from immunoSEQ multiplex PCR; TCRdb's copy has only in-frame clones and leaves some out. The sample contains roughly 40,000 clones, roughly 87% of which appear only once. The chain links TRBV7-7 to TRBJ2-1; TRBD2 is a possible D gene (7 bases). The sequence was collected from an adult with an advanced solid tumor such as melanoma, head and neck, liver or kidney cancer. The sequencing used CD4+ or CD8+ T cells sorted from blood, collected in a trial of the OX40 agonist ivuxolimab. The CDR3 DNA reads as TGTGCCAGCAGTTGGGGGGGCGGTGAGCAGTTCTTC. Protein: CASSWGGGEQFF.